This T cell receptor (beta chain) comes out of a study of graft-versus-host responses after intestinal transplantation. V shed 3 bases and J shed 0 bases, with 19 bases lying between them. Germline CDR1 is SGDLS and CDR2 is YYNGEE. CDR3 size: 18 residues. The repertoire was sequenced with immunoSEQ multiplex PCR; TCRdb's copy has only in-frame clones and lacks some. The data hold fewer than 95,000 clones, with 85% to 95% observed a single time. To note about this clone: Its antigen is not known.

The sequences come from unstimulated CD8+ T cells sorted from spleen or lymph node cells, collected before intestinal transplant. The source of this sequence is a human donor who received an intestinal transplant. This chain joins TRBV9 and TRBJ2-4; a possible D gene is TRBD2 (6 bases). The CDR3 DNA follows: TGTGCCAGCAGCGACAGCGGGTTGAGGGGACCAGCCAAAAACATTCAGTACTTC. Translating gives CASSDSGLRGPAKNIQYF. Variable domain in full (rest from reference TRBV9 and TRBJ2-4): DSGVTQTPKHLITATGQRVTLRCSPRSGDLSVYWYQQSLDQGLQFLIQYYNGEERAKGNILERFSAQQFPDLHSELNLSSLELGDSALYFCASSDSGLRGPAKNIQYFGAGTRLSVL.